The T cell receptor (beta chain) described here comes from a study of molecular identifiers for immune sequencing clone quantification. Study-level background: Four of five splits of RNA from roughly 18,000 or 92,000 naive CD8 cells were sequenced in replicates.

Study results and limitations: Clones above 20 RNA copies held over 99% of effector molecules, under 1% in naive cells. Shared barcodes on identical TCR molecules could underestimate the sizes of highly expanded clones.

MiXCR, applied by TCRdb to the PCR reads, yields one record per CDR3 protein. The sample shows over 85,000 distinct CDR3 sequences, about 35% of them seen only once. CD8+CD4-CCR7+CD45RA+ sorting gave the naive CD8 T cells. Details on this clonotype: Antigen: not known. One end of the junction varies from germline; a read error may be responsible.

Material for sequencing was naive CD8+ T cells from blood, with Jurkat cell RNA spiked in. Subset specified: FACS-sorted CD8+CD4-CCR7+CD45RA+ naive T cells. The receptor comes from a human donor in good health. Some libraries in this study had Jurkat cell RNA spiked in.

The CDR3 DNA follows: TGTGCCAGCAGTTACGGCCCGAACGGAAAACTGTCTTTT. Protein: CASSYGPNGKLSF. The chain recombines TRBV12-3 or TRBV12-4 with TRBJ1-4; D unresolved. The length of the CDR3 is 13 residues.